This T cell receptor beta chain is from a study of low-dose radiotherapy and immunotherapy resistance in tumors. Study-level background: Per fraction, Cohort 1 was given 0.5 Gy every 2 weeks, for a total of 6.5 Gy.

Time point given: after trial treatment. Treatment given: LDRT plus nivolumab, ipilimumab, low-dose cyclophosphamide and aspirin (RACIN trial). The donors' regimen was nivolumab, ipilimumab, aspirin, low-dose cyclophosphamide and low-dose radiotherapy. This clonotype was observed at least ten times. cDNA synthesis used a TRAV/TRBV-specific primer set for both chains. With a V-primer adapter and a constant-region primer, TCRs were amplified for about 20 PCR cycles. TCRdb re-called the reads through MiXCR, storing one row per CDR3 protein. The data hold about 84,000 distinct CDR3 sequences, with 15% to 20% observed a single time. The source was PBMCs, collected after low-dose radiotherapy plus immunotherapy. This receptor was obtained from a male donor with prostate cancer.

For the CDR3, the DNA is TGTGCCAGCAGTGGACGGGATCCGCGAACAGATACGCAGTATTTT. Translated, it gives CASSGRDPRTDTQYF. The chain recombines TRBV12-3 or TRBV12-4 with TRBJ2-3, with D possibly matching TRBD2 (5 bases). Deletions cut 5 bases from V and 3 bases from J, with 15 bases between. The CDR3 totals 15 residues.